These 6 T cell receptor beta chains share one sample of origin, sequenced in a study of blood T cells in healthy people across ages. Together with a sample-barcoded 5' primer, a J-beta primer mix was included in a second PCR lasting roughly 6 to 12 cycles. TCRdb reprocessed the 5' RACE reads via MiXCR and lists one record per CDR3 protein. There are over a million distinct CDR3 sequences in the sample; 55% to 75% occur only once, and about 6.3% lies in the top ten. Sequencing used blood. All receptors come from a young man in good health.

This clonotype occurred a few times. The rearrangement uses TRBV25-1 and TRBJ1-6; 7 bases agree with TRBD1. CDR1 is MGHDK and CDR2 is SYGVNS in the germline V gene. V shed 5 bases, J shed 7 bases, and the junction held 8 bases outside the gene matches. CDR3 length equals 15 residues. The CDR3 protein is CASSSRQGGNSPLHF. For the CDR3, the DNA is TGTGCCAGCAGTTCCAGACAGGGCGGGAATTCACCCCTCCACTTT. Drawing the rest from reference TRBV25-1 and TRBJ1-6, the complete variable domain is EADIYQTPRYLVIGTGKKITLECSQTMGHDKMYWYQQDPGMELHLIHYSYGVNSTEKGDLSSESTVSRIRTEHFPLTLESARPSHTSQYLCASSSRQGGNSPLHFGNGTRLTVT.

This clonotype was detected only a few times. V gene TRBV4-1 combines with J gene TRBJ1-2, with D possibly being TRBD1 (6 bases). With 4 bases removed from V and 8 bases from J, the gap between germline ends came to 17 bases. Germline CDR1 reads MGHRA; CDR2 reads YSYEKL. The CDR3 is 14 residues long. The CDR3 sequence: CASSPNSQTGGYTF. The CDR3 coding sequence is TGCGCCAGCAGCCCCAATTCCCAGACAGGCGGCTACACCTTC.

Concerning this clonotype itself: A read error may produce the germline difference seen at one junction end. J is TRBJ1-2 and V is TRBV6-1, with 12 bases matching TRBD1. The CDR3 has 15 amino acids. Germline values: CDR1 MNHNS, CDR2 SASEGT. Written as DNA, the CDR3 is TGTGCCAGCAGAGAAGCCGGGACAGGGGGCGATGGCTACACCTTC. This encodes CASREAGTGGDGYTF.

V usage is TRBV20-1 and J usage is TRBJ2-1; 11 nucleotides agree with TRBD2. CDR1 and CDR2 (germline): DFQATT, SNEGSKA (reference sequence). The CDR3 covers 16 residues. J was trimmed by 4 bases and V by 4 bases; bases with no gene match: 9. In DNA, the CDR3 is TGCAGTGCTAACACTCCGGGACTAGCGGAATACAATGAGCAGTTCTTC. Translating gives CSANTPGLAEYNEQFF.

V gene TRBV11-2 combines with J gene TRBJ2-5; TRBD1 agrees at 7 bases. The germline gives CDR1 SGHAT, CDR2 FQNNGV. This CDR3 region has 14 residues. Trimming took 5 bases from V and 11 from J; bases not matched to a gene: 14. This CDR3 is CASSPGDSLGEQYF. CDR3 nucleotide sequence: TGTGCCAGCAGCCCAGGGGACAGCCTAGGGGAGCAGTACTTC.

This clonotype was counted only a few times. The rearrangement joins TRBV29-1 to TRBJ2-3; D is ambiguous. The germline V gene has CDR1 SQVTM and CDR2 ANQGSEA. The CDR3 has 14 residues. V lost 5 bases to trimming and J lost 5 bases, with 17 bases between them. The CDR3 reads CSVLSIGPVDTQYF. CDR3 coding DNA: TGCAGCGTTCTCTCCATAGGGCCGGTAGATACGCAGTATTTT.